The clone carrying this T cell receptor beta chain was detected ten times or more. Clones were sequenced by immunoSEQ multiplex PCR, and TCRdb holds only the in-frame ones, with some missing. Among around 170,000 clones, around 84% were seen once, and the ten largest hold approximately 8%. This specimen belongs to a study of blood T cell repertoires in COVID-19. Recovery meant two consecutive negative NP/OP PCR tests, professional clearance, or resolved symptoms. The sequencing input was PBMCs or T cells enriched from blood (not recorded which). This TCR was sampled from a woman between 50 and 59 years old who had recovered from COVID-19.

CDR3 nucleotides: TGTGCCAGCAGCCAAGGGTCAGGGGGCGGTGAGGAGACCCAGTACTTC. It translates to CASSQGSGGGEETQYF. The chain uses TRBV4-2 and TRBJ2-5; 8 bases are a match to TRBD1. J was trimmed by 5 bases and V by 1 base; bases with no gene match: 9. CDR3 length equals 16 residues. Germline V gene data show CDR1 as LGHNA and CDR2 as YNFKEQ.